These T cell receptor beta chains were read from a single sample in a study of blood T cell repertoires in COVID-19. This table comes from immunoSEQ multiplex PCR, and its TCRdb copy is limited to in-frame clones, with some not included. The sample includes some 28,000 clones, roughly 90% of them seen just once. Sequences were obtained from peripheral blood. Receptors originate from a human donor in a cohort sampled during active COVID-19. CDR3s include the opening cysteine and the closing phenylalanine or tryptophan. Each record gives: clone size, V gene, J gene, D gene, CDR3 protein, CDR3 DNA. The D gene is left open where the match is weak. Part of the rows lack a size; the others show once, few, many or a class for expanded clones.

.	TRBV19	TRBJ1-2	.	CASSRESYGYTF	TGTGCCAGTAGTAGGGAGTCTTATGGCTACACCTTC
.	TRBV19	TRBJ1-3	.	CASRPPGISGNTIYF	TGTGCCAGTAGACCCCCAGGTATCTCTGGAAACACCATATATTTT
.	TRBV7-2	TRBJ1-5	.	CASSRTGTTWSNQPQHF	TGTGCCAGCAGCAGAACAGGGACCACCTGGAGCAATCAGCCCCAGCATTTT
.	TRBV18	TRBJ2-7	TRBD2	CASSPTSGDPEYF	TGTGCCAGCTCACCGACTAGCGGGGACCCGGAATACTTC
.	TRBV6-6	TRBJ2-3	TRBD2	CASSGTSGGPDTQYF	TGTGCCAGCAGTGGCACTAGCGGGGGTCCGGATACGCAGTATTTT
.	TRBV28	TRBJ1-1	TRBD1	CASSTGTGVVFAEAFF	TGTGCCAGCAGCACCGGGACAGGGGTGGTGTTCGCTGAAGCTTTCTTT
.	TRBV27	TRBJ2-7	.	CASSATGSREQYF	TGTGCCAGCAGTGCTACAGGGTCTAGGGAGCAGTACTTC
.	TRBV7-9	TRBJ1-5	TRBD1	CASSLTGTGNQPQHF	TGTGCCAGCAGTCTCACCGGGACAGGGAATCAGCCCCAGCATTTT
.	TRBV2	TRBJ1-1	.	CASSETGLGEAFF	TGTGCCAGCAGTGAAACAGGGTTAGGTGAAGCTTTCTTT
.	TRBV5-1	TRBJ2-5	TRBD2	CASSLGEGPRGTQYF	TGCGCCAGCAGCTTGGGGGAGGGCCCACGGGGGACCCAGTACTTC
.	TRBV6-2/TRBV6-3	TRBJ1-5	TRBD1	CASSQDRVLSRSNQPQHF	TGTGCCAGCAGCCAGGACAGGGTCCTATCTAGGAGCAATCAGCCCCAGCATTTT
.	TRBV3-1/TRBV3-2	TRBJ2-3	.	CASSQPRAGYSTDTQYF	TGTGCCAGCAGCCAACCGAGAGCGGGCTATAGCACAGATACGCAGTATTTT
.	TRBV25-1	TRBJ1-1	.	CASSDLSAGWDTEAFF	TGTGCCAGCAGTGATCTCTCGGCGGGATGGGACACTGAAGCTTTCTTT
few	TRBV7-9	TRBJ2-3	.	CASSLAIRLHTDTQYF	TGTGCCAGCAGCTTAGCGATCAGGCTCCACACGGATACGCAGTATTTT